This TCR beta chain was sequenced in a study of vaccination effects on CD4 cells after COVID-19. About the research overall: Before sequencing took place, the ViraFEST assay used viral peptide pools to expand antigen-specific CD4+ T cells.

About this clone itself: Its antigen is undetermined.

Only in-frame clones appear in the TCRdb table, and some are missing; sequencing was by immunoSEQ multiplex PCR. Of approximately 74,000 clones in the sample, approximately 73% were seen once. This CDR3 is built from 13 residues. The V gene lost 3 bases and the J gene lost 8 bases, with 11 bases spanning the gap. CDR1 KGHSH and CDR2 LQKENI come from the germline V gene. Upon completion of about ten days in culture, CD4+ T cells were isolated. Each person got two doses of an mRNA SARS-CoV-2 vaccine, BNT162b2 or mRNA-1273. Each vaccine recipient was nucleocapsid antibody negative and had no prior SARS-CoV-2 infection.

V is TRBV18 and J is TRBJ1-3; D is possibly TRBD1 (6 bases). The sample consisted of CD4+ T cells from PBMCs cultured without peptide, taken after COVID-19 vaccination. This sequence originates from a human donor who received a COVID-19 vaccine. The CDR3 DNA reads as TGTGCCAGCTCACCTCAGGGGTCGGACACCATATATTTT. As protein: CASSPQGSDTIYF.